The clone carrying this T cell receptor beta chain is a singleton in its sample. The antigen remains unidentified. The data originate from a study of T cell responses to AZD1222 COVID-19 vaccine. Findings of the study overall: Donors in the cohort were predominantly white British and more often female, and clonal diversity was possibly underestimated.

Sequenced by immunoSEQ multiplex PCR; TCRdb stores in-frame clones only, minus some. The sample yields some 200,000 clones, approximately 89% seen once. Germline V gene sequence: CDR1 ENHRY, CDR2 SYGVKD. Trimming at V came to 11 bases and at J to 2 bases, leaving 6 bases not matched to a gene. The CDR3 length is 13 residues. This receptor was obtained from an adult who received the AZD1222 COVID-19 vaccine. Sequenced here: peripheral blood, sampled 28 days after the second AZD1222 dose. The chain employs TRBV10-3 and TRBJ2-1, with 7 bases fitting TRBD2. CDR3 coding DNA: TGTGCCCCGAAGCGGGGCACCTACAATGAGCAGTTCTTC. Translation: CAPKRGTYNEQFF.